The 3 T cell receptor beta chains below were found in one sample sequenced in a study of human T cells and chemical hapten exposure. Time point denoted: patch test 2, 6 weeks after DPC sensitization. Treatment reported: therapeutic diphenylcyclopropenone sensitization with weekly scalp DPC. From the RACE reads, TCRdb called clonotypes with MiXCR, one entry per CDR3 protein. Found here are about 80,000 distinct CDR3 sequences, around 10% of them singletons; the top ten hold roughly 1.4%. The sequenced sample was whole blood, obtained in connection with sensitization to the hapten diphenylcyclopropenone (DPC). The receptors originated from a man aged 18 to 29 with alopecia areata. Some clones in this sample may be carry-over from other donors' samples.

This clonotype came up a few times. The chain links TRBV28 to TRBJ1-1; D remains ambiguous. Germline loops: CDR1 MDHEN, CDR2 SYDVKM. The V end was cut by 3 bases, the J end by 0 bases, with 2 bases between. CDR3 size: 12 residues. DNA of the CDR3: TGTGCCAGCAGTTTGGTGAACACTGAAGCTTTCTTT. Translation: CASSLVNTEAFF.

This clonotype has only one observation. V is TRBV14 and J is TRBJ2-5; no clear D gene. This CDR3 region has 14 residues. Germline V gene sequence: CDR1 SGHDN, CDR2 FVKESK. V lost 4 bases to trimming and J lost 9 bases, with 18 bases between them. Here the CDR3 DNA reads TGTGCCAGCAGCCTAACTGGCGGACCGTCGGCCCAGTACTTC. Protein product: CASSLTGGPSAQYF.

In this sample, this clonotype turned up a few times. J is TRBJ1-5 and V is TRBV28; TRBD1 is a possible D gene (5 bases). The CDR3 has 13 residues. V was shortened by 6 bases and J by 2 bases, with 8 bases between the two germline ends. Germline V lookup: CDR1 MDHEN, CDR2 SYDVKM. The CDR3 loop reads CASRIGGNQPQHF. For the CDR3, the DNA is TGTGCCAGCAGGATAGGGGGCAATCAGCCCCAGCATTTT.